This T cell receptor (beta chain) came from a study of naive and memory T cell subsets. The study's findings and limits: This RNA-based method may be sensitive to activation-related transcript changes.

TCR cDNA received a 3' ligated oligonucleotide that carried a UMI. RNA was extracted from 2 to 2.5 ml of whole blood of healthy adults. Unsorted total RNA, roughly 1 to 1,100 ng, was DNase treated before reverse transcription. This clonotype was counted a few times. Its antigen remains unknown. Ligated cDNA underwent four rounds of PCR with nested alpha and beta constant region primers and SP2. Blood and skin TCR RNA was reverse transcribed with alpha and beta constant primers. TCRdb called the 5' RACE reads again in MiXCR, with one record for every CDR3 protein. Of about 48,000 distinct CDR3 sequences in the sample, 4.7% were seen once. The origin of this receptor is a female donor in good health.

The CDR3 DNA reads TGTGCCAGCAGTTACGGGCAGGGGGCGTCGGACGAGCAGTACTTC. Its protein product is CASSYGQGASDEQYF. J is TRBJ2-7 and V is TRBV6-2 or TRBV6-3; 8 nucleotides agree with TRBD1. Trimming cost V 2 bases and J 5 bases; bases outside gene matches: 8. The CDR3 is 15 residues long. In germline, CDR1 is MNHEY, CDR2 SVGEGT.